Presented here are 16 T cell receptor beta chains from one specimen sequenced in a study of blood T cell repertoires in COVID-19. Some clones are missing from TCRdb's copy, which holds only in-frame ones; the method was immunoSEQ multiplex PCR. Found here are 180,000 or so clones, around 83% of them singletons; the top ten hold around 7.5%. Sequences were obtained from peripheral blood. The origin of the receptors is a woman in her sixties or seventies with acute or convalescent COVID-19.

The gene calls are TRBV12-3 or TRBV12-4 and TRBJ1-2; TRBD1 matches at 8 bases. V trimming: 4 bases; J trimming: 7 bases; junction bases outside the gene matches: 5. CDR3 length: 13 amino acids. For the CDR3, the DNA is TGTGCCAGCAGTTCCGGACAGGGCTTTGGCTACACCTTC. This encodes CASSSGQGFGYTF.

The V and J genes are TRBV3-1 (or the pseudogene TRBV3-2) and TRBJ2-7, with D perhaps TRBD1 (5 bases). CDR1 and CDR2 from the germline V gene are LGHDT and YNNKEL (reference sequence). Trimming removed 1 base from V and 2 bases from J, with 9 bases in between. This CDR3 comprises 14 residues. CDR3 region: CASSQGQTPYEQYF. The DNA for the CDR3 is TGTGCCAGCAGCCAAGGACAGACACCCTACGAGCAGTACTTC.

The rearrangement joins TRBV27 to TRBJ2-2; possible D gene TRBD2, 6 bases. This CDR3 comprises 16 residues. Germline CDR1 reads MNHEY; CDR2 reads SMNVEV (reference sequence). Trimming cost V 5 bases and J 4 bases, with 17 bases left between them. The CDR3 nucleotides are TGTGCCAGCAGTCCCGGGGCGACTAGTACCACCGGGGAGCTGTTTTTT. Encoded protein: CASSPGATSTTGELFF.

The rearrangement joins TRBV7-3 to TRBJ2-5; D is perhaps TRBD2 (6 bases). Trimming pared 5 bases from V and 5 bases from J, leaving 12 bases between. Germline CDR1 and CDR2: SGHTA and FQGTGA. This CDR3 has 13 residues. CDR3 in amino acids: CASSLGGLETQYF. For the CDR3, the DNA is TGTGCCAGCAGCCTAGGAGGGCTGGAGACCCAGTACTTC.

The CDR3, as DNA: TGTGCCAGCAGTTTTAGGCAGGGGAAGACGGAACTGTTTTTT. Translation: CASSFRQGKTELFF. J is TRBJ1-4 and V is TRBV28, with a weak D call TRBD1 (6 bases). V was pared by 3 bases and J by 12 bases, with 17 bases between. From germline, CDR1 is MDHEN and CDR2 SYDVKM. This CDR3 comprises 14 residues. The variable domain in full, with the rest retrieved from reference TRBV28 and TRBJ1-4, is DVKVTQSSRYLVKRTGEKVFLECVQDMDHENMFWYRQDPGLGLRLIYFSYDVKMKEKGDIPEGYSVSREKKERFSLILESASTNQTSMYLCASSFRQGKTELFFGSGTQLSVL.

Details on this clone: Mismatch with germline at one junction end may stem from a read error. The rearrangement uses TRBV5-5 and TRBJ1-5; D remains ambiguous. Germline CDR1 and CDR2: SGHKS and YYEKEE (reference sequence). CDR3 length: 14 residues. The CDR3 reads CASSLNTVNQSQHF. The CDR3 DNA follows: TGTGCCAGCAGCTTGAATACAGTTAATCAGTCCCAGCATTTT.

The chain carries TRBV2 and TRBJ1-4; D is perhaps TRBD1 (6 bases). The CDR3 extends over 14 amino acids. The V end was cut by 2 bases, the J end by 6 bases, with 10 bases between. CDR1 and CDR2 from the germline V gene are SNHLY and FYNNEI. The chain's CDR3 is CASSERGGDEKLFF. The CDR3 DNA sequence: TGTGCCAGCAGTGAAAGGGGGGGCGATGAAAAACTGTTTTTT.

The genes are TRBV9 and TRBJ2-2, with a possible D match to TRBD2 (5 bases). The V end was cut by 4 bases, the J end by 6 bases, with 10 bases between. This CDR3 comprises 13 residues. The V gene's germline CDR1 is SGDLS and CDR2 YYNGEE. The CDR3 reads CASSPQLAGELFF. CDR3 DNA: TGTGCCAGCAGCCCTCAACTAGCCGGGGAGCTGTTTTTT.

The genes are TRBV19 and TRBJ1-2; 7 positions agree with TRBD1. V lost 5 bases to trimming and J lost 2 bases; unmatched junction nucleotides: 8. CDR3 length equals 15 residues. Germline V gene data show CDR1 as LNHDA and CDR2 as SQIVND (reference sequence). Written as DNA, the CDR3 is TGTGCCAGTAGTGCTAACAGGGGACTCAACTATGGCTACACCTTC. Protein: CASSANRGLNYGYTF.

The chain uses TRBV5-1 and TRBJ2-1, with a possible D match to TRBD2 (6 bases). In germline, CDR1 is SGHRS, CDR2 YFSETQ. Trimming cost V 0 bases and J 7 bases, with 17 bases left between them. The CDR3 has 16 residues. CDR3 sequence reads: CASSLAARSRGNEQFF. CDR3 DNA sequence: TGCGCCAGCAGCTTGGCCGCGAGATCCCGGGGGAATGAGCAGTTCTTC.

The chain combines TRBV6-5 with TRBJ1-4, with TRBD1 matching over 7 bases. CDR3 length equals 16 residues. Germline CDR1 reads MNHEY; CDR2 reads SVGAGI. Germline trimming cut 3 bases from V and 0 bases from J; bases unmatched to any gene: 4. This CDR3 reads CASSYKTGTTNEKLFF. DNA for the CDR3: TGTGCCAGCAGTTATAAGACAGGGACAACTAATGAAAAACTGTTTTTT.

The chain uses TRBV6-5 and TRBJ2-5, with 8 bases aligning to TRBD1. The CDR3 consists of 14 residues. Unmatched junction bases numbered 15, after V lost 7 bases and J lost 11 bases. CDR1 and CDR2 from the germline V gene are MNHEY and SVGAGI. The CDR3 DNA follows: TGTGCCAGCACCACCGGGACAGGCCCAGGCTCGCAGTACTTC. The encoded protein is CASTTGTGPGSQYF.

The gene calls are TRBV19 and TRBJ1-5; TRBD1 matches 7 bases. The V and J ends lost 3 bases and 5 bases, in that order; junction bases with no gene match: 13. This CDR3 comprises 17 residues. Germline V gene sequence: CDR1 LNHDA, CDR2 SQIVND (reference sequence). In DNA, the CDR3 is TGTGCCAGTAGTATGGATCGGGGCACAGGGGTTGATCAGCCCCAGCATTTT. Translated, it gives CASSMDRGTGVDQPQHF. The entire variable domain, with the rest obtained from reference TRBV19 and TRBJ1-5, is as follows: DGGITQSPKYLFRKEGQNVTLSCEQNLNHDAMYWYRQDPGQGLRLIYYSQIVNDFQKGDIAEGYSVSREKKESFPLTVTSAQKNPTAFYLCASSMDRGTGVDQPQHFGDGTRLSIL.

This chain joins TRBV14 and TRBJ2-5; TRBD2 agrees at 14 bases. V shed 1 base and J 4 bases; nucleotides not matched to a gene: 5. Germline V gives CDR1 SGHDN, CDR2 FVKESK. The CDR3 loop spans 17 amino acids. CDR3 region: CASSQGLGLAGGETQYF. The CDR3 DNA reads TGTGCCAGCAGCCAAGGCCTCGGACTAGCGGGAGGAGAGACCCAGTACTTC.

The count of this clone is one. This chain uses TRBV15 with TRBJ2-2; 14 bases align to TRBD2. The trim removed 0 bases at V and 5 bases at J, leaving 20 bases unmatched. CDR3 length: 23 amino acids. Germline CDR1 is LNHNV and CDR2 is YYDKDF (reference sequence). CDR3 bases: TGTGCCACCAGCAGAGACATTACTACCGGGACTAGCGGGAGTCGTCCAAGGACCGGGGAGCTGTTTTTT. Translation: CATSRDITTGTSGSRPRTGELFF.

The rearrangement uses TRBV10-3 and TRBJ1-2, with 7 bases matching TRBD1. The CDR3 consists of 13 residues. Trimming cost V 5 bases and J 6 bases; bases outside gene matches: 6. The germline CDR1 and CDR2 sequences are ENHRY and SYGVKD. In DNA, the CDR3 is TGTGCCATCAGTTTGACAGGGACGAATGGCTACACCTTC. Its protein product is CAISLTGTNGYTF.